This T cell receptor (beta chain) is from a study of graft-versus-host responses after intestinal transplantation. Broader study findings: Allografts from individuals with graft-donor T cell macrochimerism displayed high graft-versus-host to host-versus-graft clonal ratios.

Profiled with immunoSEQ multiplex PCR; TCRdb holds only in-frame clones, not every one. The sample holds about 93,000 clones, 85% to 95% seen once. Trimming took 4 bases from V and 4 from J, leaving 13 bases between them. The CDR3 consists of 14 residues. CDR1 and CDR2 from the germline V gene are SQVTM and ANQGSEA. A note on this clone: Its antigen remains unknown.

V usage is TRBV29-1 and J usage is TRBJ1-4, with D possibly being TRBD1 (6 bases). The TCR sequence derives from a human donor who received an intestinal transplant. The sample here was unstimulated CD8+ T cells sorted from spleen or lymph node cells, taken before intestinal transplant. The CDR3 DNA reads TGCAGCGTTGGAGACAGGCTAAATAATGAAAAACTGTTTTTT. Residues: CSVGDRLNNEKLFF.